Below, 24 T cell receptor beta chains from the same sample are listed, as sequenced in a study of blood T cell repertoires in COVID-19. The repertoire was sequenced with immunoSEQ multiplex PCR; TCRdb's copy has only in-frame clones and lacks some. Of some 250,000 clones detected, roughly nine tenths appear once; the ten largest clones hold more than 1%. Input material: PBMCs or T cells enriched from blood (not recorded which). Receptors were obtained from a human donor in a cohort exposed to, infected with or recovered from COVID-19 (not recorded which). The donor label of this sample is uncertain.

This clone was picked up a small number of times. This rearrangement joins TRBV3-1 (or the pseudogene TRBV3-2) to TRBJ1-2; the D gene is possibly TRBD1 (6 bases). CDR1 and CDR2 from the germline V gene are LGHDT and YNNKEL (reference sequence). The CDR3 has 15 amino acids. V lost 3 bases and J lost 0, with 11 bases in between. Here the CDR3 DNA reads TGTGCCAGCAGCCATACAGGGCAAGCTAACTATGGCTACACCTTC. It is translated as CASSHTGQANYGYTF.

The gene calls are TRBV27 and TRBJ2-2; D is uncertain. The CDR3 length is 14 residues. The ends were cut back, 3 bases at V and 3 bases at J, with 8 bases in the middle. Germline CDR1 MNHEY, CDR2 SMNVEV (reference sequence). The CDR3 DNA sequence: TGTGCCAGCAGTTTTGACACGTACACCGGGGAGCTGTTTTTT. This translates into CASSFDTYTGELFF.

This chain joins TRBV7-9 and TRBJ2-7; 8 bases match TRBD1. The CDR3 totals 13 residues. The V gene's germline CDR1 is SEHNR and CDR2 FQNEAQ (reference sequence). Trimming cost V 4 bases and J 5 bases; bases outside gene matches: 4. As DNA, the CDR3 is TGTGCCAGCAGCTGGACAGGGATGGACGAGCAGTACTTC. Protein: CASSWTGMDEQYF. Using reference TRBV7-9 and TRBJ2-7 for the parts outside the CDR3, the full variable domain is DTGVSQNPRHKITKRGQNVTFRCDPISEHNRLYWYRQTLGQGPEFLTYFQNEAQLEKSRLLSDRFSAERPKGSFSTLEIQRTEQGDSAMYLCASSWTGMDEQYFGPGTRLTVT.

The chain joins TRBV5-6 to TRBJ2-7; D might be TRBD2 (6 bases). The CDR3 extends over 12 amino acids. V lost 8 bases and J 5 bases, leaving 14 bases between the germline ends. Germline loops: CDR1 SGHDT, CDR2 YYEEEE. Here the CDR3 DNA reads TGTGCCAGTGGGGGGAGGTCGGACGAGCAGTACTTC. Protein product: CASGGRSDEQYF.

CDR3 protein: CASSLGLAGAHGETQYF. As DNA, the CDR3 is TGCGCCAGCAGCTTAGGGCTAGCGGGGGCCCACGGGGAGACCCAGTACTTC. This chain uses TRBV5-1 with TRBJ2-5; 10 bases match TRBD2. Trimming cost V 2 bases and J 5 bases; bases outside gene matches: 12. CDR1 is SGHRS and CDR2 is YFSETQ in the germline V gene. The CDR3 runs 17 residues.

The V and J genes are TRBV19 and TRBJ1-1; D not certain. CDR1 is LNHDA, CDR2 SQIVND, per germline (reference sequence). V was cut by 6 bases and J by 8 bases, with 10 bases left in between. This CDR3 contains 11 residues. The CDR3 sequence is CASRDSGEAFF. The CDR3 DNA reads TGTGCCAGTAGAGATTCGGGAGAAGCTTTCTTT.

In DNA, the CDR3 is TGTGCCAGCAGCTGGAGGACTAGCCGGAGGTATGGCAATGAGCAGTTCTTC. It is translated as CASSWRTSRRYGNEQFF. The chain uses TRBV7-9 and TRBJ2-1; 8 nucleotides align to TRBD2. V lost 4 bases, J lost 6 bases, and 14 bases stayed unmatched. In germline, CDR1 is SEHNR, CDR2 FQNEAQ (reference sequence). The CDR3 sequence is 17 residues long. Using reference TRBV7-9 and TRBJ2-1 for the parts outside the CDR3, the full variable domain is DTGVSQNPRHKITKRGQNVTFRCDPISEHNRLYWYRQTLGQGPEFLTYFQNEAQLEKSRLLSDRFSAERPKGSFSTLEIQRTEQGDSAMYLCASSWRTSRRYGNEQFFGPGTRLTVL.

In this sample, this clone turned up once. This sequence joins TRBV11-2 and TRBJ2-7; 14 nucleotides agree with TRBD2. The germline V gene has CDR1 SGHAT and CDR2 FQNNGV. This CDR3 spans 15 amino acids. V gave up 5 bases and J gave up 3 bases; unmatched junction bases: 3. The CDR3 protein is CASSTGLAGGYEQYF. The CDR3, as DNA: TGTGCCAGCAGCACTGGACTAGCGGGGGGCTACGAGCAGTACTTC.

The V gene is TRBV28, the J gene TRBJ1-6; weak D call: TRBD1 (6 bases). V dropped 2 bases and J dropped 7 bases, with 18 bases sitting between them. The CDR3 consists of 17 residues. Germline CDR1 reads MDHEN; CDR2 reads SYDVKM. In DNA form, the CDR3 reads TGTGCCAGCAGTTTAGGGTTGTTGGGGGCTTTGAATTCACCCCTCCACTTT. This codes for CASSLGLLGALNSPLHF.

Written as DNA, the CDR3 is TGTGCCAGCAGTGGACTTGAGGGCTCCTACGAGCAGTACTTC. Translated, it gives CASSGLEGSYEQYF. The gene calls are TRBV6-6 and TRBJ2-7, with a tentative D call TRBD2 (5 bases). Trimming pared 5 bases from V and 0 bases from J, leaving 11 bases between. This CDR3 has 14 amino acids. The germline CDR1 and CDR2 sequences are MNHNY and SVGAGI (reference sequence).

The count of this clone is one. The rearrangement links TRBV15 to TRBJ1-1; the match to TRBD1 covers 8 bases. Trimming removed 3 bases from V and 3 bases from J; junction bases left unmatched: 6. This CDR3 region has 15 residues. The germline gives CDR1 LNHNV, CDR2 YYDKDF (reference sequence). CDR3 amino acids: CATSSSTGEYTEAFF. For the CDR3, the DNA is TGTGCCACCAGCAGTTCGACAGGGGAGTACACTGAAGCTTTCTTT.

The chain joins TRBV4-2 to TRBJ2-3; TRBD2 matches at 11 bases. This CDR3 has 19 residues. CDR1 and CDR2 from the germline V gene are LGHNA and YNFKEQ. J was trimmed by 0 bases and V by 1 base; bases with no gene match: 9. The CDR3 DNA follows: TGTGCCAGCAGCCAAGCACTAGCGGGGGCAACTACTAGCACAGATACGCAGTATTTT. The encoded protein is CASSQALAGATTSTDTQYF.

The chain links TRBV13 to TRBJ2-5; 8 nucleotides line up with TRBD1. From germline, CDR1 is PRHDT and CDR2 FYEKMQ (reference sequence). The CDR3 covers 14 residues. V was clipped by 6 bases and J by 7 bases; unmatched bases: 10. The CDR3 protein is CASRQGAKSGTQYF. The DNA for the CDR3 is TGTGCCAGCAGGCAGGGGGCGAAGTCGGGGACCCAGTACTTC.

This chain joins TRBV29-1 and TRBJ2-1, with TRBD2 matching 7 bases. The germline V gene encodes CDR1 SQVTM and CDR2 ANQGSEA. The J segment lost 14 bases and the V segment lost 6 bases, leaving 16 bases of the junction unmatched. The CDR3 has 13 amino acids. The CDR3: CSVRAGIMVGEFF. In DNA, the CDR3 is TGCAGCGTGAGAGCGGGAATAATGGTGGGGGAGTTCTTC.

V and J are TRBV12-5 and TRBJ1-4; 7 bases map to TRBD1. The CDR3 is 14 amino acids. V lost 6 bases and J lost 5; bases outside the gene matches: 6. Germline V gives CDR1 LGHNT, CDR2 FRNRAP. This CDR3 is CASGPGQQNEKLFF. In DNA form, the CDR3 reads TGTGCTAGTGGCCCGGGACAGCAGAATGAAAAACTGTTTTTT.

The V call is TRBV19, the J call TRBJ2-2, with D uncertain. Germline V gene lookup returns CDR1 LNHDA and CDR2 SQIVND (reference sequence). The CDR3 loop spans 11 amino acids. V was pared by 6 bases and J by 5 bases, with 4 bases between. CDR3 loop: CASRSTGELFF. The DNA of the CDR3 is TGTGCCAGTAGGAGTACCGGGGAGCTGTTTTTT.

The CDR3 DNA sequence: TGTGCCAGCTCACAGAGAGACAGTCTAGAGCAGTTCTTC. Amino acid sequence: CASSQRDSLEQFF. The chain couples TRBV18 to TRBJ2-1; perhaps TRBD1 as D (5 bases). Between the trimmed V and J ends, which lost 4 bases and 10 bases, there was a span of 14 bases. This CDR3 contains 13 residues. The germline V gene has CDR1 KGHSH and CDR2 LQKENI.

The V and J genes are TRBV3-1 (or the pseudogene TRBV3-2) and TRBJ1-2; 9 bases align to TRBD1. CDR3 size: 18 residues. Germline assignment: CDR1 LGHDT and CDR2 YNNKEL (reference sequence). Unmatched junction bases numbered 20, after V lost 6 bases and J lost 6 bases. CDR3 sequence reads: CASSRGRGRDREIDGYTF. Here the CDR3 DNA reads TGTGCCAGCAGTCGCGGTCGGGGTCGGGACAGGGAAATAGATGGCTACACCTTC.

The rearrangement links TRBV15 to TRBJ1-1; D gene ambiguous. V gave up 4 bases and J gave up 5 bases, with 14 bases separating them. This CDR3 is built from 14 residues. Germline values: CDR1 LNHNV, CDR2 YYDKDF (reference sequence). The CDR3 DNA is TGTGCCACCAGCACCCGGATGACGGGGACTGAAGCTTTCTTT. Its protein is CATSTRMTGTEAFF.

J is TRBJ1-1 and V is TRBV6-5; D remains unclear. Trimming cost V 7 bases and J 1 base, with 13 bases left between them. The CDR3 has 14 amino acids. Germline lookup yields CDR1 MNHEY and CDR2 SVGAGI. The CDR3 region has the DNA TGTGCCAGCACCCCCTTTGTCCCGAACACTGAAGCTTTCTTT. Residues: CASTPFVPNTEAFF.

This clone was observed a single time. The genes are TRBV5-1 and TRBJ2-5; 7 positions match TRBD1. CDR1 is SGHRS, CDR2 YFSETQ, per germline. Trimming at V came to 2 bases and at J to 5 bases, leaving 9 bases not matched to a gene. The CDR3 extends over 15 amino acids. CDR3 in amino acids: CASSLQGQSLETQYF. The CDR3 DNA sequence: TGCGCCAGCAGCTTACAGGGGCAGAGTCTTGAGACCCAGTACTTC. Full variable domain (outside the CDR3, taken from reference TRBV5-1 and TRBJ2-5): KAGVTQTPRYLIKTRGQQVTLSCSPISGHRSVSWYQQTPGQGLQFLFEYFSETQRNKGNFPGRFSGRQFSNSRSEMNVSTLELGDSALYLCASSLQGQSLETQYFGPGTRLLVL.

This chain uses TRBV6-5 with TRBJ2-1, with D maybe TRBD1 (6 bases). The V and J ends lost 9 bases and 7 bases respectively, with 10 bases between them. This CDR3 region has 11 residues. Germline V gene lookup returns CDR1 MNHEY and CDR2 SVGAGI. The DNA of the CDR3 is TGTGCCAGTCATCAGGGGAATGAGCAGTTCTTC. Encoded protein: CASHQGNEQFF.

This clone was seen more than once but under ten times. The chain is built from TRBV10-2 and TRBJ1-1; no clear D gene. Germline CDR1 WSHSY, CDR2 SAAADI. The CDR3 extends over 14 amino acids. Deletions cut 0 bases from V and 10 bases from J, with 15 bases between. CDR3: CASSESYSRFGAFF. As DNA, the CDR3 is TGCGCCAGCAGTGAGTCCTACAGCCGGTTTGGAGCTTTCTTT.

The chain recombines TRBV10-3 with TRBJ2-1, with 8 bases matching TRBD1. V was pared by 5 bases and J by 6 bases, with 9 bases of the junction left unmatched. CDR1 is ENHRY, CDR2 SYGVKD, per germline. The CDR3 totals 15 residues. The CDR3 is CAISKLTGGLNEQFF. The CDR3 DNA reads TGTGCCATCAGTAAACTCACAGGGGGTCTCAATGAGCAGTTCTTC.